Here is one T cell receptor (beta chain) with its context. The data originate from a study of cytomegalovirus exposure and HLA in healthy donors. Primers for the PCR totalled 60 Vbeta and 13 Jbeta. Clones were sequenced by immunoSEQ multiplex PCR, and TCRdb holds only the in-frame ones, with some missing. The data hold 180,000 or so clones, with around 75% observed a single time. This CDR3 spans 16 amino acids. Germline assignment: CDR1 MGHRA and CDR2 YSYEKL. The ends were cut back, 1 base at V and 0 bases at J, with 10 bases in the middle. Sample: PBMCs. The chain employs TRBV4-1 and TRBJ1-5; D is possibly TRBD1 (5 bases). This receptor was obtained from a male donor in good health and CMV-seronegative. The chain's CDR3 is CASSQGAGHSNQPQHF. The CDR3, as DNA: TGCGCCAGCAGCCAAGGAGCCGGACATAGCAATCAGCCCCAGCATTTT.